This record concerns one T cell receptor (beta chain) sequence. The data are from a study of blood T cells in healthy people across ages. Through a sample-barcoded 5' primer and a J-beta primer mix, a second PCR was run for roughly 6 to 11 cycles. TCRdb re-called the 5' RACE reads with MiXCR, one entry per CDR3 protein. The sample comprises about 640,000 distinct CDR3 sequences, roughly 58% of which are singletons, and roughly 34% rests with the top ten. Germline V CDR1 and CDR2: MNHNY, SVGAGI (reference sequence). The V gene end was trimmed by 4 bases and the J gene end by 2 bases; junction bases not matched to a gene: 6. This CDR3 is built from 17 residues.

The sequence derives from a man aged 60-69 years in good health. The sample was blood. The V and J genes are TRBV6-6 and TRBJ2-4, with 12 bases lining up with TRBD2. In DNA form, the CDR3 reads TGTGCCAGCAGTTCCCTAGCGGGGGGGTGGTCCAAAAACATTCAGTACTTC. Its translation: CASSSLAGGWSKNIQYF.